This T cell receptor beta chain was sequenced for a study of cytotoxic CD8 clonotypes in ibrutinib-treated CLL. Study-wide background: Among patients, about 24 responded partially and 2 completely; about 14 then stayed remitted and some twelve progressed after median roughly 68 months. Study observations and caveats: On treatment, the uncommon public clonotypes contracted or remained stable. Against age-matched healthy donors, baseline clonality ran higher and tracked circulating CD8+ T-cell counts. For progressing versus sustained-remission patients, sampling times were not the same.

Clones were sequenced by immunoSEQ multiplex PCR, and TCRdb holds only the in-frame ones, with some missing. The sample includes approximately 320,000 clones, about 61% of them seen just once. Deletions cut 7 bases from V and 2 bases from J, with 11 bases between. This CDR3 comprises 12 residues. CDR1 is SQVTM and CDR2 is ANQGSEA in the germline V gene. This clone occurred a few times. The antigen is not known. The clonotype was recovered from a human donor with chronic lymphocytic leukemia. The source material was PBMCs, sampled after 36 months of ibrutinib treatment. The chain couples TRBV29-1 to TRBJ1-1; D possibly corresponds to TRBD1 (6 bases). CDR3 sequence (DNA): TGCAGCGCCGTAGGGGGAAACACTGAAGCTTTCTTT. Translating it yields CSAVGGNTEAFF.